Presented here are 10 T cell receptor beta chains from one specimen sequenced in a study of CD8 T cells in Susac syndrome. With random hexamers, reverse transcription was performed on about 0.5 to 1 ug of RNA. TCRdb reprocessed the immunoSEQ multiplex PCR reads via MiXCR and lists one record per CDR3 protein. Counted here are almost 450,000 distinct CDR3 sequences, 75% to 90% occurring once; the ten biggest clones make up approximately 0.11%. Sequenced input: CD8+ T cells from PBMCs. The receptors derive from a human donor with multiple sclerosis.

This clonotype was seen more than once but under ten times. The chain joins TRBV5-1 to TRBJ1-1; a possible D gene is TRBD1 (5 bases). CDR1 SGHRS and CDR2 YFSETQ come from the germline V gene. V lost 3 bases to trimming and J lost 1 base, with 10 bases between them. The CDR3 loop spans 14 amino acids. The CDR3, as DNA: TGCGCCAGCAGCTCCGGGACGCAGAACACTGAAGCTTTCTTT. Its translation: CASSSGTQNTEAFF. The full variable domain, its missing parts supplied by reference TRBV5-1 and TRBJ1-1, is KAGVTQTPRYLIKTRGQQVTLSCSPISGHRSVSWYQQTPGQGLQFLFEYFSETQRNKGNFPGRFSGRQFSNSRSEMNVSTLELGDSALYLCASSSGTQNTEAFFGQGTRLTVV.

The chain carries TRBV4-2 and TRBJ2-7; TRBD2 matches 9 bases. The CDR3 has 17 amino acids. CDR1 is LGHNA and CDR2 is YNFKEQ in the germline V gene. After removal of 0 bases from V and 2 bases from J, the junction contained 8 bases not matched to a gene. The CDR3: CASSQEWREGGAYEQYF. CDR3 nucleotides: TGTGCCAGCAGCCAAGAGTGGCGGGAGGGGGGCGCCTACGAGCAGTACTTC.

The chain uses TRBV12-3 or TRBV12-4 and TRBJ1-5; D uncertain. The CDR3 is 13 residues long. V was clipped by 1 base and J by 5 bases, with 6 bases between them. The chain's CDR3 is CASSLGYDQPQHF. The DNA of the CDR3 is TGTGCCAGCAGTTTAGGGTATGATCAGCCCCAGCATTTT.

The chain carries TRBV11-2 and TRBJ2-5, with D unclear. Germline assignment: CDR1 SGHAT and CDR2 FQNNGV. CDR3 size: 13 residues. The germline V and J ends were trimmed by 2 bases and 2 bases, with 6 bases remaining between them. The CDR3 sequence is CASSLLVQETQYF. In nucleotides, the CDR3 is TGTGCCAGCAGCTTATTGGTGCAAGAGACCCAGTACTTC. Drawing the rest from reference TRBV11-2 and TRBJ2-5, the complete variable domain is EAGVAQSPRYKIIEKRQSVAFWCNPISGHATLYWYQQILGQGPKLLIQFQNNGVVDDSQLPKDRFSAERLKGVDSTLKIQPAKLEDSAVYLCASSLLVQETQYFGPGTRLLVL.

CDR3 coding DNA: TGTGCCAGCAGCCATCCCTACAGTTACGAGCAGTACTTC. It yields the protein CASSHPYSYEQYF. This chain uses TRBV7-9 with TRBJ2-7; D uncertain. The CDR3 runs to 13 residues. Germline CDR1 SEHNR, CDR2 FQNEAQ (reference sequence). V lost 5 bases and J lost 4, with 12 bases in between.

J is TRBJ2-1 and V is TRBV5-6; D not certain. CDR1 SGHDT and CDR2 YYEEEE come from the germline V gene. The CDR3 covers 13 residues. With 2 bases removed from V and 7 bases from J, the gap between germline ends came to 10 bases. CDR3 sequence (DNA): TGTGCCAGCAGCTTTTCCTTCAGGAATGAGCAGTTCTTC. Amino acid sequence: CASSFSFRNEQFF.

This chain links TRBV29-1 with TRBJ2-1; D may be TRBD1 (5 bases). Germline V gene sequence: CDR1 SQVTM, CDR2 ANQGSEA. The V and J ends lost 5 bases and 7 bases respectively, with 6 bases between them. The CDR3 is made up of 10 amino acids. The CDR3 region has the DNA TGCAGCGTTCCAGGGAATGAGCAGTTCTTC. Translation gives CSVPGNEQFF.

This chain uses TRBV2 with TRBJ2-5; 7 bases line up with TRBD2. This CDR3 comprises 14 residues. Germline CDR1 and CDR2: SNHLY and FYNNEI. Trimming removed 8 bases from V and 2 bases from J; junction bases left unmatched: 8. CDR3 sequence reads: CASGREFLQETQYF. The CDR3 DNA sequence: TGTGCCAGCGGGAGGGAGTTTTTACAAGAGACCCAGTACTTC.

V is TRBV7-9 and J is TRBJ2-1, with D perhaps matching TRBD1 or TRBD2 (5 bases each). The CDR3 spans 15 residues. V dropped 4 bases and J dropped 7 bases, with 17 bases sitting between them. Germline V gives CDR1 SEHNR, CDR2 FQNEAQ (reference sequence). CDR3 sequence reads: CASSSPGKGRNEQFF. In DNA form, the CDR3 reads TGTGCCAGCAGCTCCCCCGGCAAGGGGAGAAATGAGCAGTTCTTC. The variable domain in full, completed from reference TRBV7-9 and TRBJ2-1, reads DTGVSQNPRHKITKRGQNVTFRCDPISEHNRLYWYRQTLGQGPEFLTYFQNEAQLEKSRLLSDRFSAERPKGSFSTLEIQRTEQGDSAMYLCASSSPGKGRNEQFFGPGTRLTVL.

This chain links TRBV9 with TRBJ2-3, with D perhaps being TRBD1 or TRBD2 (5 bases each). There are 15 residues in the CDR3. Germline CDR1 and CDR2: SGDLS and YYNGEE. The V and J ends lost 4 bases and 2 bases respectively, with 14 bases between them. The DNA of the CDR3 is TGTGCCAGCAGCTTCCGGGACGGAGACACAGATACGCAGTATTTT. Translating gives CASSFRDGDTDTQYF.